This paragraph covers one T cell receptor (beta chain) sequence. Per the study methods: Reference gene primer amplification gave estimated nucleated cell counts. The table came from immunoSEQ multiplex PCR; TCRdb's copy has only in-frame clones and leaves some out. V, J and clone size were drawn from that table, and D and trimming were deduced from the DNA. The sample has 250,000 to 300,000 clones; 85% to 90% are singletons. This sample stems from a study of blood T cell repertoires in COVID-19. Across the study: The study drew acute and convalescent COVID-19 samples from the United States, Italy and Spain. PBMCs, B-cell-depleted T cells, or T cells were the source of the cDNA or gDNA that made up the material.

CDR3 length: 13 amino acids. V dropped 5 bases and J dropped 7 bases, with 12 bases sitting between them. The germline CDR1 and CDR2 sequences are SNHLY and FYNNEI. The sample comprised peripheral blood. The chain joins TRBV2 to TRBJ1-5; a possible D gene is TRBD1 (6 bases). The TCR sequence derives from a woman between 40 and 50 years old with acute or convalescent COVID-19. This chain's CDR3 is CASSYRVQQPQHF. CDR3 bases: TGTGCCAGCAGTTACAGGGTCCAGCAGCCCCAGCATTTT.